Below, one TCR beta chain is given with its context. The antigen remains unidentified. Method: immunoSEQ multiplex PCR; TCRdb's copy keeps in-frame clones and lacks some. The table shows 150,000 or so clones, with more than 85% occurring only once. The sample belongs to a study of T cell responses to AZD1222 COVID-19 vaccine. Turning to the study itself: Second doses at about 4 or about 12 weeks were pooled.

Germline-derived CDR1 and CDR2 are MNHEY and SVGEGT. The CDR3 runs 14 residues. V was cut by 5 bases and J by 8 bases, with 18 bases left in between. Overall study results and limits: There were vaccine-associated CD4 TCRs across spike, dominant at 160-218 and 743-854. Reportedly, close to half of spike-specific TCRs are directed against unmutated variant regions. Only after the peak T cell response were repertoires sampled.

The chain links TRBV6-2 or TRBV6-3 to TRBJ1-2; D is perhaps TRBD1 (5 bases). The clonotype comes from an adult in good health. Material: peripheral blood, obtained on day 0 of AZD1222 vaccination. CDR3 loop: CASSPRGGMAGYTF. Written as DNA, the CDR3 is TGTGCCAGCAGTCCCCGGGGGGGTATGGCCGGCTACACCTTC.